The next 6 T cell receptor beta chains were all read from a single sample in a study of T cells in Graves' hyperthyroidism and ophthalmopathy. Researchers amplified the TCR beta CDR3 regions from RNA transcripts. An initial round of RT-PCR targeting the TCR CDR3 relied on the HTBI primer set. TCRdb used MiXCR to reprocess the multiplex PCR reads, holding one entry per CDR3 protein. The data contain 300,000 to 500,000 distinct CDR3 sequences, more than 12% of them singletons. Sequencing input: blood. Source of these receptors: a man between 50 and 59 years old with Graves' ophthalmopathy.

Ten or more counts support this clonotype. CDR3 loop: CASNGPGQKFGYTF. Written as DNA, the CDR3 is TGTGCCAGCAACGGCCCGGGACAGAAATTTGGCTACACCTTC. V gene TRBV6-1 combines with J gene TRBJ1-2, with TRBD1 matching over 7 bases. CDR1 is MNHNS, CDR2 SASEGT, per germline. This CDR3 is built from 14 residues. Trimming removed 7 bases from V and 7 bases from J; junction bases left unmatched: 12.

The genes are TRBV4-1 and TRBJ2-7; 8 positions agree with TRBD1. V trimming: 1 base; J trimming: 6 bases; junction bases outside the gene matches: 14. CDR1 MGHRA and CDR2 YSYEKL come from the germline V gene. This CDR3 is 17 amino acids long. CDR3 sequence (DNA): TGCGCCAGCAGCCAAGCGTTCCCGGAGGCAGGGGGCCGCGAGCAGTACTTC. This codes for CASSQAFPEAGGREQYF.

This clonotype came up a few times. The chain links TRBV14 to TRBJ2-1; D not certain. This CDR3 has 13 amino acids. Trimming shortened V by 0 bases and J by 13 bases, and 13 bases separated the two germline ends. The germline gives CDR1 SGHDN, CDR2 FVKESK. The CDR3 DNA is TGTGCCAGCAGCCAAGATTCGGCTAGAGTTCAGTTCTTC. Its translation: CASSQDSARVQFF.

Of note for this clonotype: This may arise from a read error, as a much more abundant clone is one base away. The rearrangement joins TRBV28 to TRBJ2-7; TRBD1 agrees at 10 bases. Trimming took 11 bases from V and 7 from J; bases not matched to a gene: 11. CDR3 size: 13 residues. The V gene's germline CDR1 is MDHEN and CDR2 SYDVKM. The CDR3 DNA follows: TGTGCCGGCTTGGACAGGGGGTTGGGAGAGCAGTACTTC. As protein: CAGLDRGLGEQYF.

This clonotype came up a few times. The chain recombines TRBV6-1 with TRBJ1-6; D is perhaps TRBD1 (6 bases). The CDR3 extends over 13 amino acids. The V gene's germline CDR1 is MNHNS and CDR2 SASEGT. Trimming took 4 bases from V and 9 from J, leaving 10 bases between them. CDR3 sequence: CASSATTGSPLHF. The DNA for the CDR3 is TGTGCCAGCAGTGCCACGACAGGTTCACCCCTCCACTTT.

This clonotype came up a few times. V is TRBV6-2 or TRBV6-3 and J is TRBJ2-1; weak D call: TRBD1 (6 bases). Trimming took off 6 bases at V and 10 bases at J, with 13 bases between the two ends. Germline V gene sequence: CDR1 MNHEY, CDR2 SVGEGT. The CDR3 extends over 12 amino acids. The CDR3 loop is CASRRQDWEQFF. Written as DNA, the CDR3 is TGTGCCAGCAGGCGACAGGATTGGGAGCAGTTCTTC.